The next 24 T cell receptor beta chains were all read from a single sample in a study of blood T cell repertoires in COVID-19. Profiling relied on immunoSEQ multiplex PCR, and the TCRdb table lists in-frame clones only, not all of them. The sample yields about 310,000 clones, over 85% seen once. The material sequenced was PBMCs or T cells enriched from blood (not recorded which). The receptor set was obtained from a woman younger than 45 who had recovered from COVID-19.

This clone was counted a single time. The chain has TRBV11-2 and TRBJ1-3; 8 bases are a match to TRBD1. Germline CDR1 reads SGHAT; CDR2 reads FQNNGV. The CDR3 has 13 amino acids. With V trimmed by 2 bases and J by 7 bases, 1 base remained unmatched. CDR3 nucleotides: TGTGCCAGCAGCTTACAGGGGGCGAACACCATATATTTT. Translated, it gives CASSLQGANTIYF.

The CDR3 spells CASSPGTSGADTQYF. The CDR3 nucleotides are TGTGCCAGCAGTCCCGGGACTAGCGGGGCAGATACGCAGTATTTT. The V and J genes are TRBV7-9 and TRBJ2-3; 13 nucleotides line up with TRBD2. V gave up 6 bases and J gave up 4 bases; unmatched junction bases: 4. The CDR3 has 15 residues. Germline V gene lookup returns CDR1 SEHNR and CDR2 FQNEAQ (reference sequence).

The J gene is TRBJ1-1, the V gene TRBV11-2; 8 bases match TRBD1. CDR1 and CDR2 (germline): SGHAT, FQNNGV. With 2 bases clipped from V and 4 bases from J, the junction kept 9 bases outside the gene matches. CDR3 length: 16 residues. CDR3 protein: CASSLLTGEGGTEAFF. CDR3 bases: TGTGCCAGCAGCTTACTGACAGGGGAAGGGGGCACTGAAGCTTTCTTT. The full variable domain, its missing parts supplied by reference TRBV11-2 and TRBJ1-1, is EAGVAQSPRYKIIEKRQSVAFWCNPISGHATLYWYQQILGQGPKLLIQFQNNGVVDDSQLPKDRFSAERLKGVDSTLKIQPAKLEDSAVYLCASSLLTGEGGTEAFFGQGTRLTVV.

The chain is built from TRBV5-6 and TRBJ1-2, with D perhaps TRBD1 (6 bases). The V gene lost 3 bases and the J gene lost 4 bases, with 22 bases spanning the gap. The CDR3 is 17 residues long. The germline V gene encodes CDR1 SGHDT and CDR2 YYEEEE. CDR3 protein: CASSWGIGQLGIYGYTF. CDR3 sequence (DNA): TGTGCCAGCAGCTGGGGAATCGGACAGCTCGGGATCTATGGCTACACCTTC.

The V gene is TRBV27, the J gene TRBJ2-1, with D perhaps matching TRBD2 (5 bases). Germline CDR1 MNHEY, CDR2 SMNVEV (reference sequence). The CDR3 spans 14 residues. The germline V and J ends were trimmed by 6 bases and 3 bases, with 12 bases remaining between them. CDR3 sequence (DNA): TGTGCCAGCAGCTATCTCCGGGACTACAATGAGCAGTTCTTC. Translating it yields CASSYLRDYNEQFF.

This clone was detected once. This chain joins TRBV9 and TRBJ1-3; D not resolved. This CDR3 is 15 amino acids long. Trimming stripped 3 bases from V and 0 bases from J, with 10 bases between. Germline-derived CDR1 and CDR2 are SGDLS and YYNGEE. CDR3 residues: CASSADTASGNTIYF. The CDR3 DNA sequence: TGTGCCAGCAGCGCAGACACTGCCTCTGGAAACACCATATATTTT.

The CDR3 DNA reads as TGTGCCAGCAGCTTAGACTCAACTGAGCCCTACTACGAGCAGTACTTC. Protein sequence: CASSLDSTEPYYEQYF. This chain links TRBV7-2 with TRBJ2-7, with D unresolved. Germline assignment: CDR1 SGHTA and CDR2 FQGNSA. The V gene lost 1 base and the J gene lost 3 bases, with 16 bases spanning the gap. The CDR3 spans 16 residues.

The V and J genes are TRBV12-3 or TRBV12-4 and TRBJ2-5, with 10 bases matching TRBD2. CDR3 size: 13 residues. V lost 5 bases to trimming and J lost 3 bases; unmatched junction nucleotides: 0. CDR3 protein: CASSTSGKETQYF. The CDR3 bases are TGTGCCAGCAGTACTAGCGGGAAAGAGACCCAGTACTTC.

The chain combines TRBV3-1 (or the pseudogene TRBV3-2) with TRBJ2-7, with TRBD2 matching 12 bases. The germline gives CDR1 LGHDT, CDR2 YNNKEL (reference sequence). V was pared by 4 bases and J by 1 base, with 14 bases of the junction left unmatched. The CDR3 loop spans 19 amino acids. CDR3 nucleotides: TGTGCCAGCAGCCCCCCATTAGGGCTAGCGGGAGGGCCATCCTACGAGCAGTACTTC. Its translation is CASSPPLGLAGGPSYEQYF.

The CDR3 bases are TGTGCCAGCAGCTTTTTGGGAGGAAATTCCTATACGCAGTATTTT. Amino acid sequence: CASSFLGGNSYTQYF. The chain employs TRBV6-5 and TRBJ2-3; D perhaps matches TRBD2 (6 bases). The V gene lost 6 bases and the J gene lost 7 bases, with 20 bases spanning the gap. Germline CDR1 reads MNHEY; CDR2 reads SVGAGI. CDR3 length: 15 amino acids.

CDR3 loop: CASSFHRDNTQYF. CDR3 bases: TGTGCCAGCAGTTTCCACAGGGATAATACGCAGTATTTT. This sequence joins TRBV12-3 or TRBV12-4 and TRBJ2-3, with D possibly being TRBD1 (6 bases). This CDR3 has 13 residues. Trimming removed 3 bases at V and 7 bases at J, with 11 bases between.

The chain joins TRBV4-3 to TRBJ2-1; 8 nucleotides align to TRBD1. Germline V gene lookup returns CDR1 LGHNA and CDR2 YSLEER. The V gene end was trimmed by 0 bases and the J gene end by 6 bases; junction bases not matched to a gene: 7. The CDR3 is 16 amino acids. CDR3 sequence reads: CASSQDNQGAINEQFF. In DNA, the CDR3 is TGCGCCAGCAGCCAAGATAATCAGGGGGCGATCAATGAGCAGTTCTTC.

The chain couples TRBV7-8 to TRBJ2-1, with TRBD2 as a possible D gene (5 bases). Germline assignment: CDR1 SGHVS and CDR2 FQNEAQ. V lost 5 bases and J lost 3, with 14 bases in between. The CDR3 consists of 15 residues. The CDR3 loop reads CASSPPGVGYNEQFF. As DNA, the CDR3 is TGTGCCAGCAGCCCCCCCGGGGTCGGCTACAATGAGCAGTTCTTC.

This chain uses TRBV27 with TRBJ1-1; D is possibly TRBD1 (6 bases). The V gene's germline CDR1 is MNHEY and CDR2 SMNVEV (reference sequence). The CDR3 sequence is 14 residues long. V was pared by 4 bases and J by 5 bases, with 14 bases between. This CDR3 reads CASSSPRGYTEAFF. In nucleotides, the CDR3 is TGTGCCAGCAGTTCCCCCAGGGGATATACTGAAGCTTTCTTT.

For the CDR3, the DNA is TGTGCCAGCAGCGTAGCTCTAGGAAATACGTTAGAAGAGACCCAGTACTTC. Its protein is CASSVALGNTLEETQYF. The rearrangement links TRBV9 to TRBJ2-5, with D unclear. V gave up 0 bases and J gave up 3 bases, with 18 bases separating them. This CDR3 region has 17 residues. Germline assignment: CDR1 SGDLS and CDR2 YYNGEE.

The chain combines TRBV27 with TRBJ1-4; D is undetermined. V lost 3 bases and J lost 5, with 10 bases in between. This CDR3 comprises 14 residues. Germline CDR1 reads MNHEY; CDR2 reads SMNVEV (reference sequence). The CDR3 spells CASSFGGWNEKLFF. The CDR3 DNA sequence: TGTGCCAGCAGTTTTGGCGGATGGAATGAAAAACTGTTTTTT.

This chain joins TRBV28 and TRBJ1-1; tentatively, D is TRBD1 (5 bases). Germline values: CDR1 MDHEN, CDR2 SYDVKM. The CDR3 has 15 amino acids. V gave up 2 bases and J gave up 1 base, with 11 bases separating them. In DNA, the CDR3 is TGTGCCAGCAGTTTACCCCCAGGGCAGAACACTGAAGCTTTCTTT. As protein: CASSLPPGQNTEAFF.

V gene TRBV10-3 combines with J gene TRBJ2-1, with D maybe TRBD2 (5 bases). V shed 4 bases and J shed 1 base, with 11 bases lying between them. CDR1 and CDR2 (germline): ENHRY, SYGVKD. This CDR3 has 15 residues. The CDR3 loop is CAISGSGASYNEQFF. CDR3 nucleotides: TGTGCCATCAGTGGAAGCGGAGCATCCTACAATGAGCAGTTCTTC.

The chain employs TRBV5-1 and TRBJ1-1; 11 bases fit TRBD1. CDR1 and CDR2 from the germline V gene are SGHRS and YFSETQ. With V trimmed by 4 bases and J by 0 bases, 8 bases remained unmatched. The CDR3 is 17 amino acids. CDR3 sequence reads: CASSPVDRGPMNTEAFF. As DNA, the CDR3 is TGCGCCAGCAGCCCGGTGGACAGGGGGCCGATGAACACTGAAGCTTTCTTT.

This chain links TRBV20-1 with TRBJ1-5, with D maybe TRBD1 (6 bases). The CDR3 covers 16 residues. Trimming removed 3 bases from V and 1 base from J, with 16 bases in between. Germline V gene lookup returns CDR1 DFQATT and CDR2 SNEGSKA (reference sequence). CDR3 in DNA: TGCAGTGCTAGTTGGGACAAATTATACAGCAATCAGCCCCAGCATTTT. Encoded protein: CSASWDKLYSNQPQHF.

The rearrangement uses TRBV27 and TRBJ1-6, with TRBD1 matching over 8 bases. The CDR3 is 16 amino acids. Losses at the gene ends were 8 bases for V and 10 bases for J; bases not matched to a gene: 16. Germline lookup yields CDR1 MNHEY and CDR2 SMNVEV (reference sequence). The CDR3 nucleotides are TGTGCCAGCTGCTTGGGAGGACAGGGACCGGGGTCACCCCTCCACTTT. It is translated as CASCLGGQGPGSPLHF.

DNA for the CDR3: TGCGCCACCGCGGACAGCTACGAGCAGTACTTC. This sequence encodes CATADSYEQYF. V is TRBV4-1 and J is TRBJ2-7, with D possibly matching TRBD1 (6 bases). Germline values: CDR1 MGHRA, CDR2 YSYEKL. The V end lost 10 bases, the J end lost 3 bases, and 10 bases lay between the germline ends. The CDR3 length is 11 residues.

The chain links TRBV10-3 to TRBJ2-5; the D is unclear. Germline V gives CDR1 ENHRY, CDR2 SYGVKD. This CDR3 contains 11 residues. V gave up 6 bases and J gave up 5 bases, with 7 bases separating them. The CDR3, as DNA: TGTGCCATCAGGGCCGGGGAGACCCAGTACTTC. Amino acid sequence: CAIRAGETQYF.

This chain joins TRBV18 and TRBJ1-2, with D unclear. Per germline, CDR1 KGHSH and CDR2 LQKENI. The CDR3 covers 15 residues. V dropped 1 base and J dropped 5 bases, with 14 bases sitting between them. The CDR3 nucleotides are TGTGCCAGCTCACCACAGTCGTGGGCTGGTTATGGCTACACCTTC. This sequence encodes CASSPQSWAGYGYTF.